Listed below are T cell receptor beta chains from one sample, sequenced in a study of Japanese encephalitis immunity and Zika vaccine responses. One entry per CDR3 protein results from TCRdb running MiXCR on the 5' RACE reads. The sample holds approximately 400 distinct CDR3 sequences, about 4% seen once. Sequenced material: antigen-activated CD4+ T cells from blood, cultured, taken during a Zika inactivated vaccine study. These receptors all stem from an adult man who received an inactivated Zika virus vaccine. Both conserved end residues are part of each CDR3. D genes are given only for firm matches. Size tells how often a clone was seen (once, few, many) or the class of an expanded clone, and some rows leave it out.

v_gene	d_gene	abundance	j_gene	CDR3nt	CDR3aa
TRBV27	-	large	TRBJ1-2	TGTGCCAGCAGTCCCCGGGGGGACCCCAACTATGGCTACACCTTC	CASSPRGDPNYGYTF
TRBV6-1	-	hyperexpanded	TRBJ1-1	TGTGCCAGCAGTGAGTACACTGAAGCTTTCTTT	CASSEYTEAFF
TRBV4-3	-	large	TRBJ2-7	TGCGCCAGCAGCCAAGTGACAGACTCAGAGCAGTACTTC	CASSQVTDSEQYF
TRBV4-3	TRBD2	medium-sized	TRBJ2-2	TGCGCCAGCACCCTCGTGGGAGGGACGGACACCGGGGAGCTGTTTTTT	CASTLVGGTDTGELFF
TRBV7-2	TRBD2	large	TRBJ2-3	TGTGCCAGCAGCTTAATGTCGGGTGGACTAGCGGGGACTACGCAGTATTTT	CASSLMSGGLAGTTQYF
TRBV21-1	-	few	TRBJ2-5	TGTGCCAGCAGCAAACTCGCTGAAAACCCGTCGGACAGGGGCAGGGAGACCCAGTACTTC	CASSKLAENPSDRGRETQYF
TRBV4-3	TRBD1	medium-sized	TRBJ2-1	TGCGCCAGCAGCCAAGATACTGGGACAGGGAGAGAAAACAATGAGCAGTTCTTC	CASSQDTGTGRENNEQFF
TRBV9	-	medium-sized	TRBJ2-3	TGTGCCAGCAGCGGTGCGGGGACGGACACAGATACGCAGTATTTT	CASSGAGTDTDTQYF
TRBV20-1	TRBD2	large	TRBJ2-1	TGCAGTGCTAGCCGAACTAGCGGGACCGTTTACAGGGAGCAGTTCTTC	CSASRTSGTVYREQFF
TRBV5-1	-	medium-sized	TRBJ2-5	TGCGCCAGCAGCTTGTTGGGAGAGACCCAGTACTTC	CASSLLGETQYF
TRBV10-2	-	few	TRBJ1-1	TGCGCCAGCAGTGAGCAATTGGTGAACACTGAAGCTTTCTTT	CASSEQLVNTEAFF
TRBV6-5	TRBD2	medium-sized	TRBJ2-7	TGTGCCAGCAGTTACCTCCAGGGAGGGTACGAGCAGTACTTC	CASSYLQGGYEQYF
TRBV5-1	TRBD1	large	TRBJ1-3	TGCGCCAGCAGCGTAGGGGGCTCCGGAAACACCATATATTTT	CASSVGGSGNTIYF
TRBV20-1	TRBD1	-	TRBJ2-3	TGCAGTGCTAGGGATGGACAGGGGAGGTTGTCAGATACGCAGTATTTT	CSARDGQGRLSDTQYF
TRBV20-1	-	large	TRBJ2-5	TGCAGTGCTAACCCCCGTGAGACCCAGTACTTC	CSANPRETQYF
TRBV5-1	TRBD2	medium-sized	TRBJ2-1	TGCGCCAGCAGAAATAGCGGGGGTGGTTACAATGAGCAGTTCTTC	CASRNSGGGYNEQFF
TRBV4-3	-	large	TRBJ1-3	TGCGCCAGCAGCCAATCCGGGACGGATGGAAACACCATATATTTT	CASSQSGTDGNTIYF
TRBV4-3	-	-	TRBJ2-2	TGCGCCAGCAGCCAAGCCGGTGGACCGGGGGGGGAGCTGTTTTTT	CASSQAGGPGGELFF
TRBV30	-	large	TRBJ1-5	TGTGCCTGGAGTGTTGATAGCAATCAGCCCCAGCATTTT	CAWSVDSNQPQHF
TRBV11-2	TRBD1	large	TRBJ1-1	TGTGCCAGCAGCAGGGGACAGGGGAGGTACACTGAAGCTTTCTTT	CASSRGQGRYTEAFF
TRBV4-3	-	large	TRBJ1-1	TGCGCCAGCAGCCAGTCCGATTTGAACACTGAAGCTTTCTTT	CASSQSDLNTEAFF
TRBV4-3	-	medium-sized	TRBJ1-3	TGCGCCAGCAGCCAGGGGGATATTCGAAACACCATATATTTT	CASSQGDIRNTIYF
TRBV4-1	-	large	TRBJ1-1	TGCGCCAGCAGCCAAGACGAGGCTCGTAGGAACACTGAAGCTTTCTTT	CASSQDEARRNTEAFF
TRBV12-3/TRBV12-4	TRBD2	medium-sized	TRBJ2-1	TGTGCCAGTCTCCCGGGACTAGCGGGGGTCAATGAGCAGTTCTTC	CASLPGLAGVNEQFF
TRBV4-3	-	large	TRBJ1-3	TGCGCCAGCAGCCAAGCAGGGTCCCATGGAAACACCATATATTTT	CASSQAGSHGNTIYF
TRBV4-3	TRBD1	large	TRBJ1-2	TGCGCCAGCAGCCTTGTCGGACAGGGCTCGTTTGGCTACACCTTC	CASSLVGQGSFGYTF
TRBV4-3	-	large	TRBJ1-1	TGCGCCAGCAGCCAAGAAAGCGCACAGGGATTGTGGACTGAAGCTTTCTTT	CASSQESAQGLWTEAFF
TRBV10-2	-	few	TRBJ1-5	TGCGCCAGCGAGAATGGTGAGGGGCAGCCCCAGCATTTT	CASENGEGQPQHF
TRBV5-1	-	large	TRBJ2-3	TGCGCCAGCAGCTTGGGTTTCGGAGGGGACCTCACAGATACGCAGTATTTT	CASSLGFGGDLTDTQYF
TRBV4-3	TRBD1	large	TRBJ1-3	TGCGCCAGCAGCCTAACCGGGACAGGGGTCGAAGGGATATATTTT	CASSLTGTGVEGIYF
TRBV19	-	few	TRBJ1-5	TGTGCCTCACAGGGTTGGGATCAGCCCCAGCATTTT	CASQGWDQPQHF
TRBV27	-	large	TRBJ1-5	TGTGCCAGCAGGACCACAGGCCAGCCCCAGCATTTT	CASRTTGQPQHF
TRBV27	TRBD1	large	TRBJ2-2	TGTGCCAGCAGTCCCCGGGGTCAGGGGGAACACACCGGGGAGCTGTTTTTT	CASSPRGQGEHTGELFF
TRBV11-1	-	medium-sized	TRBJ1-1	TGTGCCAGCAGCTTGAGACCTAACCGGTTGGACACTGAAGCTTTCTTT	CASSLRPNRLDTEAFF
TRBV3-1	-	few	TRBJ1-2	TGTGCCAGCAGCCAAGAGGGGAATATCCCTAACTATGGCTACACCTTC	CASSQEGNIPNYGYTF
TRBV12-3/TRBV12-4	-	medium-sized	TRBJ1-5	TGTGCCAGCAGTTTGACCCAGGGCGGCAATCAGCCCCAGCATTTT	CASSLTQGGNQPQHF
TRBV4-3	TRBD2	medium-sized	TRBJ2-2	TGCGCCAGCAGCCTACTAGCGGACGGGGAGCTGTTTTTT	CASSLLADGELFF
TRBV4-3	-	medium-sized	TRBJ1-1	TGCGCCAGCAGCCAAGGCACTGAAGCTTTCTTT	CASSQGTEAFF
TRBV7-2	-	medium-sized	TRBJ1-1	TGTGCCAGCAGCTTAGAAGGGGGAGGAACTGAAGCTTTCTTT	CASSLEGGGTEAFF
TRBV2	-	few	TRBJ2-5	TGTGCCAGCAGTGACAGTATCCAAGAGACCCAGTACTTC	CASSDSIQETQYF
TRBV4-3	TRBD1	medium-sized	TRBJ1-2	TGCGCCAGCAGCCAAGAAGGGACAGCCTTTACTCGGGACTATGGCTACACCTTC	CASSQEGTAFTRDYGYTF
TRBV4-3	-	large	TRBJ1-1	TGCGCCAGCAGCCAAGTGGACGGGGTTAATGAAGCTTTCTTT	CASSQVDGVNEAFF
TRBV29-1	TRBD2	medium-sized	TRBJ2-5	TGCAGCGTGAGGACTAGCGGGGGGGAGACCCAGTACTTC	CSVRTSGGETQYF
TRBV4-3	-	large	TRBJ2-5	TGCGCCAGCAGCCATGCGGGATACGAGACCCAGTACTTC	CASSHAGYETQYF
TRBV20-1	-	large	TRBJ2-7	TGCAGTGCCTTCCCCTTCCGTGGTGGCCACGAGCAGTACTTC	CSAFPFRGGHEQYF
TRBV4-3	TRBD1	large	TRBJ1-2	TGCGCCAGCAGCCAAGTGGGGGACAGGGTGGATGGCTACACCTTC	CASSQVGDRVDGYTF
TRBV19	-	medium-sized	TRBJ2-3	TGTGCCAGTAGTATAGGGCTACTAGATACGCAGTATTTT	CASSIGLLDTQYF
TRBV4-3	-	large	TRBJ1-6	TGCGCCAGCAGCCAAGACGGGGAGATAGGTTCACCCCTCCACTTT	CASSQDGEIGSPLHF
TRBV7-6	TRBD2	medium-sized	TRBJ2-1	TGTGCCAGCAGCCCCCGACTAGCGGGGGGGTACAATGAGCAGTTCTTC	CASSPRLAGGYNEQFF
TRBV4-3	-	medium-sized	TRBJ2-2	TGCGCCAGCAGCCGGATCCGGGACGAGGAGGGGACCGGGGAGCTGTTTTTT	CASSRIRDEEGTGELFF
TRBV4-1	-	medium-sized	TRBJ2-4	TGCGCCAGCAGCCAAGAGGGGTACCTAGCCAAAAACATTCAGTACTTC	CASSQEGYLAKNIQYF
TRBV5-4	TRBD2	few	TRBJ2-3	TGTGCCAGCAGCTCCCCCTTGACCCGGGGGGGCCAGAAAGATACGCAGTATTTT	CASSSPLTRGGQKDTQYF
TRBV18	TRBD2	large	TRBJ2-1	TGTGCCAGCTCACCAGGCGGGGGGAACAATGAGCAGTTCTTC	CASSPGGGNNEQFF
TRBV4-3	-	large	TRBJ1-6	TGCGCCAGCAGCCAAGAAGAGGGATCCCTCCACTTT	CASSQEEGSLHF
TRBV4-3	TRBD1	-	TRBJ1-1	TGCGCCAGCAGCCAAAACACGGGACAGGGGGTGGAAGCTTTCTTT	CASSQNTGQGVEAFF
TRBV20-1	TRBD2	medium-sized	TRBJ2-7	TGCAGTGCTAGAGAGGTGGAGCGGGGGGGTTCAACGGGCGAGCAGTACTTC	CSAREVERGGSTGEQYF